This record covers a single TCR beta chain. The sample belongs to a study of blood T cell repertoires in COVID-19. Study-wide background: Acute-phase and convalescent COVID-19 samples originated in the United States, Italy and Spain.

Seattle participants joined during active infection and were tracked over time. Measured with immunoSEQ multiplex PCR; TCRdb has only the in-frame clones, and not every one. The profile shows 150,000 to 200,000 clones, around 85% of them singletons. Looked up from germline, CDR1 is LGHDT and CDR2 is YNNKEL (reference sequence). The junction had 7 bases not matched to a gene; V was cut back by 5 bases and J by 0 bases. The CDR3 totals 16 residues. Source material: peripheral blood. This receptor was identified in a woman over 75 with COVID-19, enrolled during active disease. The V gene is TRBV3-1 (or the pseudogene TRBV3-2), the J gene TRBJ2-4; TRBD1 matches at 7 bases. CDR3: CASSNQGVLAKNIQYF. The CDR3 DNA reads TGTGCCAGCAGCAACCAGGGGGTTCTAGCCAAAAACATTCAGTACTTC.